Below are 8 T cell receptor beta chains sequenced from a single sample in a study of blood T cell repertoires in COVID-19. The method was immunoSEQ multiplex PCR; TCRdb's version includes in-frame clones alone and lacks a portion of them. The table has 50,000 to 75,000 clones, about 75% seen once. The sample was peripheral blood. The receptors were sampled from a woman aged 80 or older with acute or convalescent COVID-19.

This clone was seen just once. This chain links TRBV7-2 with TRBJ2-7, with D possibly matching TRBD1 (5 bases). The ends were cut back, 3 bases at V and 7 bases at J, with 16 bases in the middle. Germline CDR1 reads SGHTA; CDR2 reads FQGNSA. The CDR3 runs to 14 residues. This CDR3 is CASSLGRNQGEQYF. In nucleotides, the CDR3 is TGTGCCAGCAGCTTGGGGCGGAACCAGGGAGAGCAGTACTTC.

The chain recombines TRBV5-5 with TRBJ2-7; possible D gene TRBD1, 6 bases. The CDR3 length is 15 residues. The V and J ends lost 4 bases and 4 bases respectively, with 18 bases between them. Germline V gives CDR1 SGHKS, CDR2 YYEKEE (reference sequence). The CDR3 is CASSHGQISTYEQYF. For the CDR3, the DNA is TGTGCCAGCAGCCATGGACAGATATCTACGTACGAGCAGTACTTC.

This clone was recorded a few times. V is TRBV11-2 and J is TRBJ2-7; 7 nucleotides align to TRBD1. From germline, CDR1 is SGHAT and CDR2 FQNNGV. V was pared by 3 bases and J by 2 bases, with 7 bases of the junction left unmatched. The CDR3 totals 15 residues. The CDR3 region has the DNA TGTGCCAGCAGCTTCGTACACGACAGGGCCTACGAGCAGTACTTC. This gives the protein CASSFVHDRAYEQYF.

This clone has only one observation. V and J are TRBV19 and TRBJ1-5; 8 nucleotides line up with TRBD1. The germline V gene encodes CDR1 LNHDA and CDR2 SQIVND (reference sequence). CDR3 length equals 13 residues. V lost 6 bases, J lost 3 bases, and 1 base stayed unmatched. The CDR3 reads CASRDRVNQPQHF. The DNA for the CDR3 is TGTGCCAGTAGGGACAGGGTCAATCAGCCCCAGCATTTT. Looking up the rest from reference TRBV19 and TRBJ1-5 gives the full variable domain: DGGITQSPKYLFRKEGQNVTLSCEQNLNHDAMYWYRQDPGQGLRLIYYSQIVNDFQKGDIAEGYSVSREKKESFPLTVTSAQKNPTAFYLCASRDRVNQPQHFGDGTRLSIL.

This clone was detected a few times. The chain joins TRBV5-4 to TRBJ1-6; no firm D call. V was trimmed by 4 bases and J by 4 bases, leaving 15 bases between them. The CDR3 has 16 residues. The germline CDR1 and CDR2 sequences are SGHNT and YYREEE (reference sequence). This chain's CDR3 is CASSESLLSYNSPLHF. CDR3 bases: TGTGCCAGCAGCGAGTCCCTCCTCTCTTATAATTCACCCCTCCACTTT. Full variable domain (remainder filled in from reference TRBV5-4 and TRBJ1-6): ETGVTQSPTHLIKTRGQQVTLRCSSQSGHNTVSWYQQALGQGPQFIFQYYREEENGRGNFPPRFSGLQFPNYSSELNVNALELDDSALYLCASSESLLSYNSPLHFGNGTRLTVT.

This clone was picked up a small number of times. The rearrangement uses TRBV5-4 and TRBJ1-2; 11 nucleotides agree with TRBD1. Germline CDR1 SGHNT, CDR2 YYREEE (reference sequence). This CDR3 comprises 15 residues. The V and J ends lost 4 bases and 3 bases, in that order; junction bases with no gene match: 5. The CDR3 DNA is TGTGCCAGCAGCATCGGACAGGGGGCAGACTATGGCTACACCTTC. Amino acid sequence: CASSIGQGADYGYTF.

This clone was detected many times. The V and J genes are TRBV7-9 and TRBJ2-3; maybe TRBD2 (5 bases). The V gene's germline CDR1 is SEHNR and CDR2 FQNEAQ (reference sequence). CDR3 length equals 14 residues. The V end lost 2 bases, the J end lost 1 base, and 7 bases lay between the germline ends. CDR3 nucleotides: TGTGCCAGCAGCTTATCCGGGGGCACAGATACGCAGTATTTT. Protein product: CASSLSGGTDTQYF.

The chain employs TRBV4-1 and TRBJ2-1; 9 bases align to TRBD1. The germline V gene has CDR1 MGHRA and CDR2 YSYEKL. V shed 3 bases, J shed 7 bases, and the junction held 13 bases outside the gene matches. The CDR3 has 17 residues. This CDR3 is CASSQVPPGQGGNEQFF. The CDR3 DNA is TGCGCCAGCAGCCAGGTCCCCCCGGGACAGGGAGGGAATGAGCAGTTCTTC.